These T cell receptor beta chains were read from a single sample in a study of identical twins. TCRdb recomputed calls from the 5' RACE reads with MiXCR, one row per CDR3 protein. The table has roughly 500,000 distinct CDR3 sequences, 20% to 25% seen once; the top ten hold approximately 0.95%. These data also formed part of another study, on T cells expressing NK-cell markers.

The sequencing sample was made of CD4+ T cells sorted from blood. All receptors derive from a woman in her late teens or twenties in good health. CDR3s include the opening cysteine and the closing phenylalanine or tryptophan. The order of the fields is D gene, J gene, V gene, clone size, CDR3 length, CDR3 DNA, CDR3 protein. A D gene is named only where the DNA matches it firmly. Size is stated for part of the rows, as once, few or many counts, or as a class when the clone is expanded.

d_call: TRBD2; j_call: TRBJ2-7; v_call: TRBV3-1; clone_size: many; cdr3_length: 14; cdr3_nt: TGTGCCAGCAGCGGTCGCGGCGGGAGCTACGAGCAGTACTTC; cdr3_aa: CASSGRGGSYEQYF
d_call: .; j_call: TRBJ1-1; v_call: TRBV2; clone_size: few; cdr3_length: 13; cdr3_nt: TGTGCCAGCAGGGGGCTTGGGCGCGCTGAAGCTTTCTTT; cdr3_aa: CASRGLGRAEAFF
d_call: .; j_call: TRBJ1-5; v_call: TRBV7-3; clone_size: .; cdr3_length: 13; cdr3_nt: TGTGCCAGCAGCTTTACGGTAGATCAGCCCCAGCATTTT; cdr3_aa: CASSFTVDQPQHF
d_call: TRBD2; j_call: TRBJ2-1; v_call: TRBV11-2; clone_size: .; cdr3_length: 16; cdr3_nt: TGTGCCAGCAGCTTAGGGGGTAGCGGGAGGGAGCATGAGCAGTTCTTC; cdr3_aa: CASSLGGSGREHEQFF
d_call: TRBD2; j_call: TRBJ2-5; v_call: TRBV20-1; clone_size: few; cdr3_length: 16; cdr3_nt: TGCAGTGCTCCCGGGACTAGCGGGGGGGCCGGGGAGACCCAGTACTTC; cdr3_aa: CSAPGTSGGAGETQYF
d_call: TRBD2; j_call: TRBJ2-1; v_call: TRBV20-1; clone_size: few; cdr3_length: 17; cdr3_nt: TGCAGTGCTAGAGGGCGGCTAGCGGGGGCCCGTTACAATGAGCAGTTCTTC; cdr3_aa: CSARGRLAGARYNEQFF
d_call: .; j_call: TRBJ1-6; v_call: TRBV20-1; clone_size: .; cdr3_length: 14; cdr3_nt: TGCAGTGCTAGAGGAGGGGAGGCGGGCAGCACCCTCCACTTT; cdr3_aa: CSARGGEAGSTLHF
d_call: TRBD2; j_call: TRBJ2-7; v_call: TRBV5-1; clone_size: .; cdr3_length: 16; cdr3_nt: TGCGCCAGCAGCCGTGCACTAGCGACTACCTCCTACGAGCAGTACTTC; cdr3_aa: CASSRALATTSYEQYF
d_call: .; j_call: TRBJ1-5; v_call: TRBV12-3/TRBV12-4; clone_size: .; cdr3_length: 12; cdr3_nt: TGTGCCAGCAGCTCCAGGGAACAGCCCCAGCATTTT; cdr3_aa: CASSSREQPQHF
d_call: .; j_call: TRBJ2-5; v_call: TRBV7-2; clone_size: .; cdr3_length: 13; cdr3_nt: TGTGCCAGCAGCTCCTCGTACCAAGAGACCCAGTACTTC; cdr3_aa: CASSSSYQETQYF
d_call: .; j_call: TRBJ2-5; v_call: TRBV20-1; clone_size: few; cdr3_length: 12; cdr3_nt: TGCAGTGCTAGGACACCGCAAGGGGCCCAGTACTTC; cdr3_aa: CSARTPQGAQYF
d_call: TRBD1; j_call: TRBJ1-5; v_call: TRBV6-2/TRBV6-3; clone_size: .; cdr3_length: 18; cdr3_nt: TGTGCCAGCAGTTACACCTTCGGCCGGGACAGGGTCAATCAGCCCCAGCATTTT; cdr3_aa: CASSYTFGRDRVNQPQHF
d_call: TRBD2; j_call: TRBJ2-1; v_call: TRBV20-1; clone_size: few; cdr3_length: 15; cdr3_nt: TGCAGTGCTAGAGATCTAGCGGGGGGGAGGGCTGAGCAGTTCTTC; cdr3_aa: CSARDLAGGRAEQFF
d_call: .; j_call: TRBJ2-1; v_call: TRBV20-1; clone_size: few; cdr3_length: 16; cdr3_nt: TGCAGTGCTAGTCCCATGGGGCGTACATTCAACAATGAGCAGTTCTTC; cdr3_aa: CSASPMGRTFNNEQFF
d_call: TRBD1; j_call: TRBJ2-5; v_call: TRBV29-1; clone_size: .; cdr3_length: 12; cdr3_nt: TGCAGCGTATCAGGGGGCGAAGAGACCCAGTACTTC; cdr3_aa: CSVSGGEETQYF
d_call: .; j_call: TRBJ1-5; v_call: TRBV15; clone_size: few; cdr3_length: 14; cdr3_nt: TGTGCCACCAGCAGAGATATCGGGAATCAGCCCCAGCATTTT; cdr3_aa: CATSRDIGNQPQHF
d_call: .; j_call: TRBJ2-7; v_call: TRBV7-2; clone_size: .; cdr3_length: 11; cdr3_nt: TGTGCCAGCAGTCGTACTCCCGAGCAGTACTTC; cdr3_aa: CASSRTPEQYF